This TCR beta chain was retrieved from a study of OX40 agonist ivuxolimab in advanced cancers. Background on the study: The patients got ivuxolimab, which is an agonistic anti-OX40 (CD134) antibody. Ivuxolimab doses were 0.01, 0.1, 0.3, 1.5, 3 or 10 mg/kg every 2 weeks. Cohort: around 83% men, mean age about 60, aged roughly 23 to 79.

Per the germline V gene, CDR1 is SGHAT and CDR2 is FQNNGV. The CDR3 runs to 16 residues. Germline trimming cut 4 bases from V and 7 bases from J; bases unmatched to any gene: 13. Measured with immunoSEQ multiplex PCR; TCRdb has only the in-frame clones, and not every one. The sample shows some 50,000 clones, 80% to 85% of them seen only once. J is TRBJ1-2 and V is TRBV11-2; 9 bases are a match to TRBD1. This clonotype was sampled from an adult with an advanced solid tumor such as melanoma, head and neck, liver or kidney cancer. Sequences were derived from CD4+ or CD8+ T cells sorted from blood, sampled in a trial of the OX40 agonist ivuxolimab. CDR3 sequence reads: CASSSLTQGAGSGYTF. The CDR3 region has the DNA TGTGCCAGCAGCTCCCTTACACAGGGGGCTGGAAGTGGCTACACCTTC.